These T cell receptor beta chains were read from a single sample in a study of blood T cell repertoires in COVID-19. This table comes from immunoSEQ multiplex PCR, and its TCRdb copy is limited to in-frame clones, with some not included. The sample lists under 300,000 clones, 89% occurring once. The sample taken for sequencing was peripheral blood. These receptors were obtained from a woman between 40 and 50 years old who had recovered from COVID-19. The conserved cysteine and the conserved F or W are not part of the CDR3 here. Not all rows give a size; the values are once, few, many and, for expanded clones, a class.

v_call	j_call	clone_size	cdr3_aa
TRBV6-2/TRBV6-3	TRBJ2-1	.	ASSYTGTNNEQF
TRBV6-5	TRBJ2-7	.	ASSGTGGPYEQY
TRBV11-1	TRBJ2-1	.	ASSLEVSNYNEQF
TRBV29-1	TRBJ1-2	.	SVARGTGGFYGYT
TRBV28	TRBJ1-3	.	ASSSKLVPGNTIY
TRBV3-1/TRBV3-2	TRBJ1-5	few	ASSQGPVRGGLSNQPQH
TRBV28	TRBJ2-7	.	ASSPAGGPRNEQY
TRBV14	TRBJ2-3	.	ASSPVIRTDTQY
TRBV19	TRBJ2-7	.	ASSIGGPPSYEQY
TRBV27	TRBJ1-2	.	ASSLSGGWAYGYT
TRBV5-4	TRBJ1-2	.	ASRYGGTKNYGYT
TRBV15	TRBJ2-1	.	ATGRDSYGGNEQF
TRBV7-6	TRBJ2-7	.	ASSLGQGDYTLYEQY
TRBV28	TRBJ1-1	.	ASRRFGTGATEAF
TRBV7-3	TRBJ2-2	.	ASSFSSGRGTGELF
TRBV28	TRBJ2-1	.	ASSFISGNHNEQF
TRBV7-8	TRBJ1-2	.	ASSLMQGSGGYT
TRBV15	TRBJ1-3	.	ATSNVNVGASGNTIY
TRBV5-5	TRBJ1-1	.	ASSLGGNTEAF
TRBV4-1	TRBJ1-1	.	ASSQVGAGEAF
TRBV11-2	TRBJ2-7	once	ASTPSQGYEQY
TRBV15	TRBJ1-1	.	ATSANQGTRTEAF
TRBV6-5	TRBJ1-6	few	ASSRDSHNSPLH
TRBV15	TRBJ2-2	.	ATSRGPQGAGGELF
TRBV19	TRBJ2-7	.	ASSIEGTSGISYEQY
TRBV11-1	TRBJ2-1	.	ASSQDQTGLEQF
TRBV7-9	TRBJ2-7	.	ASSRENRYEQY
TRBV28	TRBJ2-7	once	ASRQTGKAYEQY
TRBV28	TRBJ1-2	.	ASSSRVYGYT
TRBV9	TRBJ2-2	.	ASSVSGLRTGELF
TRBV5-6	TRBJ2-3	.	ASSTGSGRATDTQY
TRBV6-2/TRBV6-3	TRBJ2-1	once	ASSRGYRTSHNEQF
TRBV3-1/TRBV3-2	TRBJ2-4	.	ASSQTTPGQGTNIQY
TRBV27	TRBJ2-1	.	ASGEQGQGSRF
TRBV6-5	TRBJ1-1	.	ALSRGAMNTEAF
TRBV19	TRBJ2-5	.	ASSIKMGAETQY
TRBV5-8	TRBJ2-7	.	ASSLGLALYEQY
TRBV5-1	TRBJ2-1	.	ASSLVLGEQF